The clone carrying this T cell receptor beta chain was counted between two and nine times. The target antigen is unknown. PCR amplification relied on 60 Vbeta primers (plus 13 Jbeta primers). The repertoire was sequenced with immunoSEQ multiplex PCR; TCRdb's copy has only in-frame clones and lacks some. Of 150,000 to 200,000 clones listed, more than 75% are singletons. There are 14 residues in the CDR3. V was shortened by 5 bases and J by 2 bases, with 13 bases between the two germline ends. From germline, CDR1 is SGHTA and CDR2 FQGNSA. These data originate in a study of cytomegalovirus exposure and HLA in healthy donors. Points from the study as a whole: Accurate prediction of HLA-A and HLA-B alleles (for most subjects) was reportedly achieved from TCR beta sequences. Further analysis, carried out later, found HLA-associated TCR beta chains more clonally expanded than equally common other chains.

V gene TRBV7-2 combines with J gene TRBJ2-7; D remains unclear. The source material was PBMCs. The source is a woman in her thirties or forties in good health and CMV-seronegative. The CDR3 sequence: CASSPSRVTYEQYF. The CDR3 DNA reads TGTGCCAGCAGCCCCTCGCGAGTCACCTACGAGCAGTACTTC.